This T cell receptor beta chain was identified in a study of T cells in Graves' hyperthyroidism and ophthalmopathy. Study findings and constraints: Ophthalmopathy stood apart from stable hyperthyroidism in a 13 V-J model.

The investigators amplified TCR beta CDR3 regions from RNA transcripts. An initial round of RT-PCR targeting the TCR CDR3 relied on the HTBI primer set. Each CDR3 protein gets one entry after TCRdb re-called the multiplex PCR reads with MiXCR. The data contain roughly 660,000 distinct CDR3 sequences, roughly a sixth of them seen just once; the ten biggest clones take up 15% to 18%. Losses at the gene ends were 6 bases for V and 15 bases for J; bases not matched to a gene: 9. The CDR3 has 13 amino acids. In the case of this clonotype: The antigen is not known.

Material: blood. This chain links TRBV12-3 or TRBV12-4 with TRBJ2-1, with 12 bases fitting TRBD2. The clonotype originates from a man aged 50 or older with Graves' hyperthyroidism. The CDR3 coding sequence is TGTGCCAGCAGAAGGACTAGCGGGAATCCCCCGTTCTTC. The encoded protein is CASRRTSGNPPFF.